Below are 24 T cell receptor beta chains sequenced from a single sample in a study of blood T cell repertoires in COVID-19. Profiled with immunoSEQ multiplex PCR; TCRdb holds only in-frame clones, not every one. The data show 250,000 or so clones, about four fifths seen once. The sample consisted of PBMCs or T cells enriched from blood (not recorded which). Every receptor here comes from a woman between 35 and 50 years old who had been exposed to COVID-19.

This clone was detected only a few times. The chain joins TRBV6-2 or TRBV6-3 to TRBJ1-5, with TRBD1 matching 7 bases. V trimming: 6 bases; J trimming: 6 bases; junction bases outside the gene matches: 14. Germline CDR1 is MNHEY and CDR2 is SVGEGT. CDR3 length: 16 amino acids. The CDR3 region has the DNA TGTGCCAGCAGCCTCCGGACAGGACGGGATCGTCAGCCCCAGCATTTT. Encoded protein: CASSLRTGRDRQPQHF.

J is TRBJ2-5 and V is TRBV27; TRBD1 is a possible D gene (5 bases). The CDR3 length is 14 residues. V was cut by 2 bases and J by 5 bases, with 12 bases left in between. Germline V gene lookup returns CDR1 MNHEY and CDR2 SMNVEV (reference sequence). For the CDR3, the DNA is TGTGCCAGCAGTTTAAGGGCAGGGCCGGAGACCCAGTACTTC. Translation: CASSLRAGPETQYF.

This chain joins TRBV5-3 and TRBJ2-7; D unresolved. TRBV5-3 counts as an open reading frame of uncertain function. Deletions cut 5 bases from V and 12 bases from J, with 9 bases between. The CDR3 runs to 9 residues. The CDR3 coding sequence is TGTGCCAGAAGGGCTTCTCGGTACTTC. Encoded protein: CARRASRYF.

V and J are TRBV7-2 and TRBJ2-7; tentatively, D is TRBD2 (6 bases). Trimming pared 4 bases from V and 4 bases from J, leaving 14 bases between. The CDR3 contains 14 residues. CDR1 is SGHTA and CDR2 is FQGNSA in the germline V gene. CDR3 sequence: CASSSGLLWYEQYF. DNA for the CDR3: TGTGCCAGCAGCTCGGGACTCCTATGGTACGAGCAGTACTTC.

The chain employs TRBV19 and TRBJ1-3, with unresolved D. Trimming removed 7 bases from V and 0 bases from J, with 10 bases in between. The CDR3 runs 14 residues. CDR1 LNHDA and CDR2 SQIVND come from the germline V gene (reference sequence). The CDR3 nucleotides read TGTGCCAGTACCCGAGGAGTCTCTGGAAACACCATATATTTT. Translation: CASTRGVSGNTIYF. The complete variable domain, with remaining parts taken from reference TRBV19 and TRBJ1-3, reads DGGITQSPKYLFRKEGQNVTLSCEQNLNHDAMYWYRQDPGQGLRLIYYSQIVNDFQKGDIAEGYSVSREKKESFPLTVTSAQKNPTAFYLCASTRGVSGNTIYFGEGSWLTVV.

The chain couples TRBV6-1 to TRBJ2-6; D unclear. Germline CDR1 reads MNHNS; CDR2 reads SASEGT. This CDR3 is 16 amino acids long. With 1 base removed from V and 0 bases from J, the gap between germline ends came to 7 bases. The CDR3 loop is CASSEGPLSGANVLTF. The CDR3 region has the DNA TGTGCCAGCAGTGAAGGTCCCCTCTCTGGGGCCAACGTCCTGACTTTC.

V usage is TRBV18 and J usage is TRBJ2-3; 8 bases line up with TRBD1. Germline V gives CDR1 KGHSH, CDR2 LQKENI. V trimming: 3 bases; J trimming: 1 base; junction bases outside the gene matches: 6. The CDR3 contains 16 residues. This CDR3 is CASSPRGQVGTDTQYF. CDR3 coding DNA: TGTGCCAGCTCACCCCGGGGACAGGTGGGCACAGATACGCAGTATTTT.

The CDR3 spells CASLTPSGGPYEQYF. Here the CDR3 DNA reads TGTGCCAGCCTGACCCCCAGCGGGGGCCCCTACGAGCAGTACTTC. The rearrangement joins TRBV28 to TRBJ2-7, with 8 nucleotides matching TRBD2. CDR1 and CDR2 (germline): MDHEN, SYDVKM. The CDR3 covers 15 residues. The V and J ends lost 8 bases and 2 bases, in that order; junction bases with no gene match: 11. Variable domain in full (rest from reference TRBV28 and TRBJ2-7): DVKVTQSSRYLVKRTGEKVFLECVQDMDHENMFWYRQDPGLGLRLIYFSYDVKMKEKGDIPEGYSVSREKKERFSLILESASTNQTSMYLCASLTPSGGPYEQYFGPGTRLTVT.

This chain links TRBV27 with TRBJ1-6; weak D call: TRBD1 (5 bases). CDR3 size: 14 residues. V lost 4 bases and J 7 bases, leaving 11 bases between the germline ends. In germline, CDR1 is MNHEY, CDR2 SMNVEV (reference sequence). The CDR3 DNA reads as TGTGCCAGCAGTTCCCAGGGTACGAATTCACCCCTCCACTTT. Residues: CASSSQGTNSPLHF.

The gene calls are TRBV20-1 and TRBJ1-1; unclear D gene. Germline V gene data show CDR1 as DFQATT and CDR2 as SNEGSKA (reference sequence). V lost 3 bases to trimming and J lost 2 bases, with 16 bases between them. This CDR3 contains 15 residues. The CDR3 reads CSASPYVSVNTEAFF. CDR3 DNA sequence: TGCAGTGCTAGTCCCTACGTTTCCGTAAACACTGAAGCTTTCTTT.

The rearrangement joins TRBV6-5 to TRBJ1-1; tentatively, D is TRBD1 (5 bases). The length of the CDR3 is 12 residues. V was trimmed by 11 bases and J by 3 bases, leaving 13 bases between them. CDR1 is MNHEY and CDR2 is SVGAGI in the germline V gene. As DNA, the CDR3 is TGTGCCTGCGGGGGAATGGACACTGAAGCTTTCTTT. Translating it yields CACGGMDTEAFF.

The chain carries TRBV15 and TRBJ1-6; 8 positions agree with TRBD1. The CDR3 runs to 18 residues. Germline CDR1 reads LNHNV; CDR2 reads YYDKDF (reference sequence). V was clipped by 0 bases and J by 0 bases; unmatched bases: 4. The CDR3 bases are TGTGCCACCAGCAGAGAAAGGACAGGGAGCTCCTATAATTCACCCCTCCACTTT. It encodes CATSRERTGSSYNSPLHF.

V gene TRBV27 combines with J gene TRBJ2-1; TRBD2 matches 10 bases. V trimming: 8 bases; J trimming: 4 bases; junction bases outside the gene matches: 14. Germline CDR1 reads MNHEY; CDR2 reads SMNVEV (reference sequence). The CDR3 is 17 residues long. In DNA form, the CDR3 reads TGTGCCAGCTCTAAGCCCGTAGCGGGGGGAGATTACAATGAGCAGTTCTTC. Protein sequence: CASSKPVAGGDYNEQFF.

V and J are TRBV18 and TRBJ1-2; D uncertain. The CDR3 spans 16 residues. V gave up 2 bases and J gave up 4 bases, with 17 bases separating them. The germline V gene has CDR1 KGHSH and CDR2 LQKENI. The CDR3 DNA reads TGTGCCAGCTCACCAGAGGCCGCCCCGGAGACCTATGGCTACACCTTC. As protein: CASSPEAAPETYGYTF.

V is TRBV30 and J is TRBJ1-6; the D is unclear. Trimming cost V 4 bases and J 4 bases, with 5 bases left between them. Germline V gene data show CDR1 as GTSNPN and CDR2 as SVGIG (reference sequence). This CDR3 is built from 12 residues. CDR3 DNA: TGTGCCTGGATTGCGTATAATTCACCCCTCCACTTT. It codes for CAWIAYNSPLHF.

This chain connects TRBV27 to TRBJ2-2; no reliable D call. Deletions cut 5 bases from V and 1 base from J, with 5 bases between. The germline V gene encodes CDR1 MNHEY and CDR2 SMNVEV (reference sequence). The CDR3 sequence is 13 residues long. This chain's CDR3 is CASSPRNTGELFF. The CDR3 DNA is TGTGCCAGCAGTCCCCGGAACACCGGGGAGCTGTTTTTT.

This chain's CDR3 is CASSQIWASGAPYEQYF. CDR3 DNA: TGCGCCAGCAGTCAAATCTGGGCTAGCGGGGCCCCCTACGAGCAGTACTTC. The J gene is TRBJ2-7, the V gene TRBV23-1, with 9 bases fitting TRBD2. TRBV23-1 belongs to the ORF category, with a function that is uncertain. Losses at the gene ends were 2 bases for V and 2 bases for J; bases not matched to a gene: 10. This CDR3 is 17 amino acids long.

This chain joins TRBV4-1 and TRBJ1-2, with D hard to call. The V and J ends lost 3 bases and 1 base respectively, with 15 bases between them. Germline loops: CDR1 MGHRA, CDR2 YSYEKL. CDR3 size: 16 residues. The CDR3 DNA is TGCGCCAGCAGCCACCCCCTTGGCATGCTTAACTATGGCTACACCTTC. Amino acids: CASSHPLGMLNYGYTF.

The chain carries TRBV18 and TRBJ1-2; unclear D gene. Germline loops: CDR1 KGHSH, CDR2 LQKENI. This CDR3 is 18 amino acids long. V dropped 3 bases and J dropped 0 bases, with 20 bases sitting between them. CDR3 DNA: TGTGCCAGCTCACCCCTAATCCGACACGCCGTGTCTAACTATGGCTACACCTTC. Its translation: CASSPLIRHAVSNYGYTF.

The chain recombines TRBV11-2 with TRBJ2-2; D perhaps matches TRBD1 (6 bases). This CDR3 region has 14 residues. Trimming cost V 5 bases and J 5 bases, with 12 bases left between them. CDR1 is SGHAT and CDR2 is FQNNGV in the germline V gene. The CDR3 nucleotides read TGTGCCAGCAGCGTCCAAGGGGGTACCGGGGAGCTGTTTTTT. Amino acid sequence: CASSVQGGTGELFF.

This clone was seen once. The chain joins TRBV5-1 to TRBJ2-7, with a possible D match to TRBD2 (5 bases). Germline CDR1 and CDR2: SGHRS and YFSETQ. The CDR3 contains 15 residues. Trimming shortened V by 7 bases and J by 5 bases, and 22 bases separated the two germline ends. DNA for the CDR3: TGCGCCAGCCTTCCCACACCGGGGAGTCGAAACGAGCAGTACTTC. Amino acids: CASLPTPGSRNEQYF.

V usage is TRBV2 and J usage is TRBJ1-1, with 9 bases lining up with TRBD1. The ends lost 10 bases at V and 4 bases at J; junction bases unmatched: 7. The CDR3 extends over 13 amino acids. The V gene's germline CDR1 is SNHLY and CDR2 FYNNEI. CDR3 in DNA: TGTGCCACTGAGGTACAGGGGGCCACTGAAGCTTTCTTT. Translation: CATEVQGATEAFF.

The chain couples TRBV7-9 to TRBJ2-3; TRBD2 matches at 9 bases. Germline values: CDR1 SEHNR, CDR2 FQNEAQ (reference sequence). The CDR3 runs to 15 residues. V lost 1 base to trimming and J lost 4 bases; unmatched junction nucleotides: 3. The CDR3 protein is CASSLGRTSADTQYF. The CDR3 DNA follows: TGTGCCAGCAGCTTAGGAAGGACTAGCGCAGATACGCAGTATTTT.

Turning to this clone: Distinct nucleotide sequences in the sample also encode this CDR3. J is TRBJ1-1 and V is TRBV27; no definite D call. The V gene lost 5 bases and the J gene lost 0 bases, with 7 bases spanning the gap. Germline CDR1 is MNHEY and CDR2 is SMNVEV (reference sequence). This CDR3 comprises 13 residues. As DNA, the CDR3 is TGTGCCAGCAGTCTCACAGTGAACACTGAAGCTTTCTTT. Translated, it gives CASSLTVNTEAFF.